These 30 T cell receptor beta chains were all obtained from the same sample, sequenced in a study of T-cell memory formation after mild COVID-19. TCRdb fed the 5' RACE reads into MiXCR, producing one record per CDR3 protein. The data contain roughly 580,000 distinct CDR3 sequences, approximately 18% of them singletons. The material sequenced was PBMCs or a T cell subset sorted from them (not recorded which). The receptor source for this set is an adult woman who had mild COVID-19 (a few samples of this study predate the infection). Cell type and time point are not known.

This clonotype was recorded a few times. The chain carries TRBV24-1 and TRBJ2-2; maybe TRBD1 (6 bases). V lost 0 bases and J lost 6, with 16 bases in between. Germline V gene data show CDR1 as KGHDR and CDR2 as SFDVKD. The CDR3 loop spans 17 amino acids. The CDR3 reads CATSDLRGKGSAGELFF. DNA for the CDR3: TGTGCCACCAGTGATTTGAGGGGGAAGGGATCGGCCGGGGAGCTGTTTTTT.

The rearrangement uses TRBV7-6 and TRBJ2-1, with a possible D match to TRBD2 (6 bases). The V gene's germline CDR1 is SGHVS and CDR2 FNYEAQ. The CDR3 consists of 16 residues. Trimming stripped 5 bases from V and 7 bases from J, with 21 bases between. The CDR3 nucleotides read TGTGCCAGCAGCCCGGGCGAGGCGGGTGGAGGGAATGAGCAGTTCTTC. This translates into CASSPGEAGGGNEQFF.

This clonotype was picked up a small number of times. V gene TRBV12-3 or TRBV12-4 combines with J gene TRBJ2-3; 15 nucleotides agree with TRBD2. V was pared by 7 bases and J by 2 bases, with 7 bases of the junction left unmatched. The CDR3 is 17 amino acids. The CDR3 sequence is CASTLRTSGGATDTQYF. The CDR3 coding sequence is TGTGCCAGCACCCTCAGGACTAGCGGGGGGGCCACAGATACGCAGTATTTT.

This clonotype has just a few counts. This chain links TRBV12-3 or TRBV12-4 with TRBJ1-2, with D possibly TRBD1 on 5 matching bases. This CDR3 is 14 amino acids long. Trimming stripped 0 bases from V and 6 bases from J, with 11 bases between. The DNA for the CDR3 is TGTGCCAGCAGTTTAGCAGGGGTTCTCGATGGCTACACCTTC. It yields the protein CASSLAGVLDGYTF.

V usage is TRBV4-1 and J usage is TRBJ2-3; D perhaps matches TRBD1 (6 bases). V lost 0 bases and J lost 0, with 13 bases in between. CDR3 length: 17 amino acids. Germline V gene lookup returns CDR1 MGHRA and CDR2 YSYEKL. The CDR3 nucleotides are TGCGCCAGCAGCCAAGAGGCCCGGACAGCTAGCACAGATACGCAGTATTTT. Protein sequence: CASSQEARTASTDTQYF.

This clonotype appeared a few times. The rearrangement joins TRBV24-1 to TRBJ1-5, with D unresolved. Trimming took 4 bases from V and 0 from J, leaving 3 bases between them. The CDR3 runs to 13 residues. Germline V gene sequence: CDR1 KGHDR, CDR2 SFDVKD. The CDR3 region is CATSDSSNQPQHF. The CDR3 coding sequence is TGTGCCACCAGTGACAGTAGCAATCAGCCCCAGCATTTT.

In this sample, this clonotype turned up a few times. The V and J genes are TRBV6-6 and TRBJ1-3, with D possibly TRBD1 on 5 matching bases. CDR3 length: 18 amino acids. V lost 0 bases and J lost 4, with 19 bases in between. The germline gives CDR1 MNHNY, CDR2 SVGAGI (reference sequence). The CDR3 sequence is CASSYSLGTEGYGNTIYF. The CDR3 coding sequence is TGTGCCAGCAGTTACTCGCTGGGGACGGAGGGATACGGAAACACCATATATTTT.

This clonotype was seen ten or more times. CDR3 sequence: CASSMGGQLGELFF. CDR3 nucleotides: TGTGCCAGTAGTATGGGGGGGCAACTCGGGGAGCTGTTTTTT. The V gene is TRBV19, the J gene TRBJ2-2; a possible D gene is TRBD2 (7 bases). CDR3 length equals 14 residues. V was shortened by 3 bases and J by 7 bases, with 12 bases between the two germline ends. The V gene's germline CDR1 is LNHDA and CDR2 SQIVND (reference sequence).

The chain has TRBV29-1 and TRBJ2-1, with a tentative D call TRBD1 (6 bases). The V end was cut by 3 bases, the J end by 7 bases, with 13 bases between. Looked up from germline, CDR1 is SQVTM and CDR2 is ANQGSEA. The CDR3 runs to 13 residues. In nucleotides, the CDR3 is TGCAGCGTTGAGAGGGGGAGAGGGAATGAGCAGTTCTTC. It is translated as CSVERGRGNEQFF.

This chain joins TRBV19 and TRBJ2-7; the D is unclear. Germline lookup yields CDR1 LNHDA and CDR2 SQIVND (reference sequence). V was pared by 3 bases and J by 5 bases, with 14 bases between. The CDR3 loop spans 14 amino acids. DNA for the CDR3: TGTGCCAGTAGTATTGCGACCCAGGACCACGAGCAGTACTTC. Translation gives CASSIATQDHEQYF.

Comments on this clonotype: A much bigger clone sits one base away, suggesting this may be a read error. This rearrangement joins TRBV30 to TRBJ2-1, with TRBD2 as a possible D gene (5 bases). CDR1 and CDR2 from the germline V gene are GTSNPN and SVGIG (reference sequence). The CDR3 length is 12 residues. CDR3 sequence reads: CARRAAGDEQFF. Written as DNA, the CDR3 is TGTGCCAGGAGAGCCGCGGGCGATGAGCAGTTCTTC.

This clonotype was detected a few times. This chain joins TRBV5-4 and TRBJ2-2, with D perhaps matching TRBD1 (5 bases). CDR3 length: 16 amino acids. Germline V gene lookup returns CDR1 SGHNT and CDR2 YYREEE (reference sequence). Between the trimmed V and J ends, which lost 3 bases and 5 bases, there was a span of 17 bases. CDR3 sequence (DNA): TGTGCCAGCAGCTCAACGCAGGGCCTGGGAACCGGGGAGCTGTTTTTT. The encoded protein is CASSSTQGLGTGELFF.

V usage is TRBV12-3 or TRBV12-4 and J usage is TRBJ2-1, with D possibly matching TRBD2 (6 bases). V was clipped by 4 bases and J by 12 bases, with 13 bases between them. This CDR3 is built from 12 residues. CDR3: CASSSGVALQFF. The CDR3, as DNA: TGTGCCAGCAGTTCGGGGGTCGCCTTGCAGTTCTTC.

In its sample, this clonotype was seen a few times. The chain joins TRBV3-1 to TRBJ2-7; 11 nucleotides agree with TRBD2. The CDR3 runs 15 residues. Trimming took 4 bases from V and 2 from J; bases not matched to a gene: 4. The germline gives CDR1 LGHDT, CDR2 YNNKEL (reference sequence). The CDR3 loop reads CASSPSSGGTYEQYF. The CDR3 nucleotides are TGTGCCAGCAGCCCCTCTAGCGGGGGGACCTACGAGCAGTACTTC.

The table lists this clonotype with many counts. This chain joins TRBV7-8 and TRBJ2-3, with TRBD2 identical over 11 bases. The CDR3 runs to 19 residues. After removal of 0 bases from V and 0 bases from J, the junction contained 8 bases not matched to a gene. Germline CDR1 SGHVS, CDR2 FQNEAQ. CDR3 in DNA: TGTGCCAGCAGCTTAGCCCCTAGCGGGAGGTATTTGAGCACAGATACGCAGTATTTT. It yields the protein CASSLAPSGRYLSTDTQYF.

The chain combines TRBV12-3 or TRBV12-4 with TRBJ2-3; 10 bases line up with TRBD2. This CDR3 contains 17 residues. With V trimmed by 1 base and J by 2 bases, 6 bases remained unmatched. The chain's CDR3 is CASSLELAGLLTDTQYF. The CDR3 DNA reads as TGTGCCAGCAGTTTAGAACTAGCGGGGCTTCTCACAGATACGCAGTATTTT.

The chain carries TRBV2 and TRBJ1-6; D is uncertain. Germline V gives CDR1 SNHLY, CDR2 FYNNEI. The CDR3 consists of 14 residues. With 6 bases removed from V and 10 bases from J, the gap between germline ends came to 16 bases. The CDR3 region is CASSRWGSGSPLHF. In nucleotides, the CDR3 is TGTGCCAGCAGCCGATGGGGTAGCGGGTCACCCCTCCACTTT.

The CDR3 sequence is CSAVFQDLGEQYF. CDR3 nucleotide sequence: TGCAGTGCTGTGTTCCAGGATTTAGGCGAGCAGTACTTC. This chain uses TRBV20-1 with TRBJ2-7; no firm D call. Trimming removed 5 bases from V and 6 bases from J, with 17 bases in between. This CDR3 has 13 residues. Germline CDR1 DFQATT, CDR2 SNEGSKA (reference sequence).

This sequence joins TRBV15 and TRBJ2-1; the D gene is possibly TRBD2 (6 bases). V lost 0 bases to trimming and J lost 2 bases, with 8 bases between them. In germline, CDR1 is LNHNV, CDR2 YYDKDF (reference sequence). This CDR3 has 15 residues. The CDR3 loop reads CATSREGGTYNEQFF. The CDR3 nucleotides read TGTGCCACCAGCAGAGAGGGGGGAACCTACAATGAGCAGTTCTTC.

The chain is built from TRBV7-6 and TRBJ2-1; the D gene could be TRBD1 or TRBD2 (7 bases each). Germline V CDR1 and CDR2: SGHVS, FNYEAQ. V was shortened by 5 bases and J by 2 bases, with 25 bases between the two germline ends. This CDR3 region has 19 residues. In DNA, the CDR3 is TGTGCCAGCAGCCTCACCCCGCAGGGGGGGCGAGACCCCTACAATGAGCAGTTCTTC. Its translation: CASSLTPQGGRDPYNEQFF.

The CDR3 coding sequence is TGTGCCAGCAGTGTATTGACAGGGGGCGAGCAGTACTTC. Protein sequence: CASSVLTGGEQYF. The rearrangement links TRBV25-1 to TRBJ2-7; 9 bases match TRBD1. Looked up from germline, CDR1 is MGHDK and CDR2 is SYGVNS. V lost 4 bases to trimming and J lost 6 bases; unmatched junction nucleotides: 4. The CDR3 runs to 13 residues.

This clonotype turned up a few times. The V gene is TRBV12-3 or TRBV12-4, the J gene TRBJ1-3; a weak D match, TRBD1 (5 bases). Trimming shortened V by 5 bases and J by 2 bases, and 13 bases separated the two germline ends. The CDR3 totals 15 residues. As DNA, the CDR3 is TGTGCCAGCAGTGTTGACAGAAACCCTGGAAACACCATATATTTT. It codes for CASSVDRNPGNTIYF.

J is TRBJ1-2 and V is TRBV5-1, with D hard to call. This CDR3 has 14 amino acids. V lost 2 bases to trimming and J lost 2 bases, with 10 bases between them. Germline V gives CDR1 SGHRS, CDR2 YFSETQ. The CDR3 sequence: CASSFGLLNYGYTF. The CDR3 nucleotides are TGCGCCAGCAGCTTCGGCCTCCTGAACTATGGCTACACCTTC.

This chain joins TRBV6-5 and TRBJ2-1, with 11 bases fitting TRBD1. Germline values: CDR1 MNHEY, CDR2 SVGAGI. CDR3 length: 17 residues. V lost 5 bases, J lost 7 bases, and 13 bases stayed unmatched. CDR3 DNA: TGTGCCAGCAGTCACACCGGGACAGGGGGAACTCGGAATGAGCAGTTCTTC. This translates into CASSHTGTGGTRNEQFF.

The gene calls are TRBV4-1 and TRBJ2-6; 9 bases fit TRBD1. Germline loops: CDR1 MGHRA, CDR2 YSYEKL. J lost 3 bases, V lost 0 bases, and 6 bases had no gene match. CDR3 length: 18 amino acids. CDR3 bases: TGCGCCAGCAGCCAAGAACCAACAGGGGGCTTTGGGGCCAACGTCCTGACTTTC. Protein: CASSQEPTGGFGANVLTF.

The chain employs TRBV3-1 and TRBJ1-4; D might be TRBD1 (6 bases). Germline lookup yields CDR1 LGHDT and CDR2 YNNKEL (reference sequence). The CDR3 has 14 residues. V was trimmed by 3 bases and J by 7 bases, leaving 12 bases between them. CDR3 nucleotides: TGTGCCAGCAGCCAGCCGGGACAAACTGAAAAACTGTTTTTT. It is translated as CASSQPGQTEKLFF.

This clonotype was picked up many times. The CDR3 spells CASSVEGGVGTEAFF. For the CDR3, the DNA is TGTGCCAGCTCCGTTGAAGGGGGCGTCGGCACTGAAGCTTTCTTT. The rearrangement links TRBV12-3 or TRBV12-4 to TRBJ1-1, with 7 bases fitting TRBD1. V was clipped by 8 bases and J by 4 bases; unmatched bases: 13. The CDR3 is 15 amino acids.

The sample holds many counts of this clonotype. V is TRBV7-2 and J is TRBJ2-3; D is unclear. V was cut by 5 bases and J by 3 bases, with 12 bases left in between. The germline V gene has CDR1 SGHTA and CDR2 FQGNSA. The CDR3 spans 14 residues. CDR3 residues: CASSPARRTDTQYF. The CDR3 DNA is TGTGCCAGCAGCCCAGCACGACGGACAGATACGCAGTATTTT.

CDR3 residues: CASSSQGHSYNEQFF. The DNA for the CDR3 is TGTGCCAGCAGCTCACAAGGGCACTCCTACAATGAGCAGTTCTTC. The gene calls are TRBV11-2 and TRBJ2-1; D is undetermined. Per the germline V gene, CDR1 is SGHAT and CDR2 is FQNNGV. This CDR3 comprises 15 residues. Trimming removed 4 bases at V and 0 bases at J, with 10 bases between.

The rearrangement links TRBV4-2 to TRBJ2-1; 10 bases map to TRBD2. Trimming took 0 bases from V and 9 from J; bases not matched to a gene: 8. CDR1 and CDR2 from the germline V gene are LGHNA and YNFKEQ. There are 16 residues in the CDR3. The CDR3 spells CASSQDVDSGRLEQFF. CDR3 nucleotides: TGTGCCAGCAGCCAAGATGTTGATAGCGGGAGGCTTGAGCAGTTCTTC.